What follows are 5 T cell receptor beta chains derived from one specimen sequenced in a study of monozygotic twins with inflammatory bowel disease. TCRdb reanalyzed the 5' RACE reads, giving one entry per CDR3 protein sequence and no DNA. In all, the sample yields fewer than 200,000 distinct CDR3 sequences. The sequenced material came from blood. These TCRs come from a human donor with ulcerative colitis or Crohn's disease, or a healthy co-twin of an affected twin (not recorded which).

This rearrangement joins TRBV11-2 to TRBJ2-3. Germline CDR1 reads SGHAT; CDR2 reads FQNNGV. This CDR3 spans 13 amino acids. This CDR3 reads CASRELGTDTQYF.

This chain links TRBV20-1 with TRBJ2-3; the D gene TCRdb calls, TRBD2, cannot be checked with no DNA. This CDR3 has 15 residues. CDR1 DFQATT and CDR2 SNEGSKA come from the germline V gene (reference sequence). The CDR3 spells CSARVGTSGSDTQYF.

The J gene is TRBJ1-2, the V gene TRBV7-6. Looked up from germline, CDR1 is SGHVS and CDR2 is FNYEAQ. The CDR3 has 19 residues. The CDR3 is CASSPRGREIGPWLYGYTF.

This chain links TRBV5-1 with TRBJ2-1; there is no DNA to check the TCRdb D call of TRBD2. From germline, CDR1 is SGHRS and CDR2 YFSETQ. The CDR3 sequence is 16 residues long. The CDR3 spells CASSLGPIGEEVEQFF.

This rearrangement joins TRBV7-9 to TRBJ2-7. CDR1 is SEHNR and CDR2 is FQNEAQ in the germline V gene (reference sequence). CDR3 length: 13 amino acids. The chain's CDR3 is CASSLIGSYEQYF. Supplemented by reference TRBV7-9 and TRBJ2-7, the full variable domain reads DTGVSQNPRHKITKRGQNVTFRCDPISEHNRLYWYRQTLGQGPEFLTYFQNEAQLEKSRLLSDRFSAERPKGSFSTLEIQRTEQGDSAMYLCASSLIGSYEQYFGPGTRLTVT.